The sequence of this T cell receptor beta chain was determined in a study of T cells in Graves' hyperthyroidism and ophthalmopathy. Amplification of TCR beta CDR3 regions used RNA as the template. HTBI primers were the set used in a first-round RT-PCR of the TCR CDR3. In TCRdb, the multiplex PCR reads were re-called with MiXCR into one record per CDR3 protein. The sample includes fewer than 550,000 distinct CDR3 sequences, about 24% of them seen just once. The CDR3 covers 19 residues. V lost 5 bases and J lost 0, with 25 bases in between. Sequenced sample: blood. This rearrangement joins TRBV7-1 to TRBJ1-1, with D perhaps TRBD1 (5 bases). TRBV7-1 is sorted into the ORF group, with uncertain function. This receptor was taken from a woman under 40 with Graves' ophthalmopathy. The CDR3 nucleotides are TGTGCCAGCAGCCGCGAACAGAGTTTCCCAGGGATAATGAACACTGAAGCTTTCTTT. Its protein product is CASSREQSFPGIMNTEAFF.